A selection of T cell receptor beta chains follows, all from one sample in a study of neurological immune-mediated disorders. TCRdb fed the 5' RACE reads into MiXCR, producing one record per CDR3 protein. The data hold tens of thousands of distinct CDR3 sequences, with more than 10% observed a single time. The sample was PBMCs. These TCRs come from a woman aged 40 to 50 in good health. Both conserved end residues are part of each CDR3.

>TRBV6-2/TRBV6-3
CASGLAPGLSDEQYF
>TRBV15
CATSRETDNYGYTF
>TRBV6-2/TRBV6-3
CASREGGTEAFF
>TRBV3-1
CASSHGVLAEAVNEQFF
>TRBV6-5
CASSYSGAGGTQETQYF
>TRBV20-1
CSASSYLEGNQPQHF
>TRBV2
CASSPRTGWNQPQHF
>TRBV9
CASTLGGQTGGYTF
>TRBV3-1
CASSQDGIHYGYTF
>TRBV7-2
CASSLVWLVAGGYNEQFF
>TRBV7-2
CASSLVSGANGETQYF
>TRBV29-1
CSAAPEDSYGYTF
>TRBV6-2/TRBV6-3
CASSYDREQETQYF
>TRBV20-1
CSADQGFTEAFF
>TRBV20-1
CSARDSGQGDGYGYTF
>TRBV5-8
CASSFGLIHTDTQYF
>TRBV7-2
CASSARVAKNIQYF
>TRBV10-3
CAISGSSGHGYTF
>TRBV10-3
CAISRSGSDSYEQYF
>TRBV20-1
CSARGDGHSYNEQFF
>TRBV4-3
CASSLNSGAVNEQFF
>TRBV7-9
CASTDRDRVLEQYF
>TRBV7-2
CASSSAGPSYEQYF
>TRBV29-1
CSVDGVGAGELFF
>TRBV29-1
CSVVSLGNNEQFF
>TRBV3-1
CASSQESTEQYF
>TRBV11-2
CASSLTAADTIYF
>TRBV7-9
CASSLDMNTEAFF
>TRBV29-1
CSPKRTSGSSYEQYF
>TRBV20-1
CSARDPQREGPGETQYF
>TRBV12-3/TRBV12-4
CASSSYIEAFF
>TRBV2
CASRETANTEAFF
>TRBV6-1
CASSGGLSGANVLTF
>TRBV4-1
CASSPGTVRTDTQYF
>TRBV7-2
CASSLGENTEAFF
>TRBV5-1
CASSSRTGSSTEAFF
>TRBV10-3
CAISETFRGANVLTF
>TRBV29-1
CSVGTRLNTEAFF
>TRBV29-1
CSVRQGSGANVLTF
>TRBV20-1
CSARLEGLMTYEQYF
>TRBV25-1
CASSDPTGDSFWEQYF
>TRBV2
CASSRSGGASGEQFF
>TRBV7-8
CASSPTPGHINQPQHF
>TRBV5-1
CASSATSGVDADTQYF
>TRBV7-9
CASSLVGAGGYTF